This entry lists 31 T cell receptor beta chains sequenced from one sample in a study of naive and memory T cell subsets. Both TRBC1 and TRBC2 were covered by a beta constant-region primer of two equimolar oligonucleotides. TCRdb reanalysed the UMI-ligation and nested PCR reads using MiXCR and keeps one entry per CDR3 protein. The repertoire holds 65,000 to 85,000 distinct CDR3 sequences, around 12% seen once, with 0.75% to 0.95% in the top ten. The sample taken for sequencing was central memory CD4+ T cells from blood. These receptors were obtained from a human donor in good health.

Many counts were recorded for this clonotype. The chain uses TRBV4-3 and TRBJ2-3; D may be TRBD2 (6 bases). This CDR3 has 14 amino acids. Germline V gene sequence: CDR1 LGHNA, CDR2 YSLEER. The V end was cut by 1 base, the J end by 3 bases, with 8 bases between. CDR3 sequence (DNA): TGCGCCAGCAGCCAAGGAGGAGGGACAGATACGCAGTATTTT. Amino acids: CASSQGGGTDTQYF.

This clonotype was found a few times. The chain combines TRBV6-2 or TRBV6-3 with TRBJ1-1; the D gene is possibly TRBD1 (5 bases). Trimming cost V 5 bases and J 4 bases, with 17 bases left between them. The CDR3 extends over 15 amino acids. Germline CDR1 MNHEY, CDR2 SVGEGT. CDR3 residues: CASSTDLGLSTEAFF. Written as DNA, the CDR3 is TGTGCCAGCAGTACGGACTTGGGGCTGAGCACTGAAGCTTTCTTT.

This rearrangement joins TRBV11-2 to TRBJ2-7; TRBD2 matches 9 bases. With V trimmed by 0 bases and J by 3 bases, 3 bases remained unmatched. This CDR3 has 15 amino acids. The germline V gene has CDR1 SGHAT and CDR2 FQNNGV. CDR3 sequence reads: CASSLDSGSFYEQYF. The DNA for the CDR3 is TGTGCCAGCAGCTTAGATAGCGGGAGCTTCTACGAGCAGTACTTC.

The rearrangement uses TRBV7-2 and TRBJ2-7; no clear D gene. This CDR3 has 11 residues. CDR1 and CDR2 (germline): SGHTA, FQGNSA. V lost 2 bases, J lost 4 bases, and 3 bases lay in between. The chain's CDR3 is CASSLWYEQYF. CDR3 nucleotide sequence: TGTGCCAGCAGCTTATGGTACGAGCAGTACTTC.

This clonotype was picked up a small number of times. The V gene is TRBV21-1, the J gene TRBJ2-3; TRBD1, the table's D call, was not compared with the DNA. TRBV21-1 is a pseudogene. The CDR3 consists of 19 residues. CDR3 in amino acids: CASSTNAVRGCQSTDTQYF. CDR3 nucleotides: TGTGCCAGCAGCACCAATGCCGTCCGGGGCTGCCAAAGCACAGATACGCAGTATTTT.

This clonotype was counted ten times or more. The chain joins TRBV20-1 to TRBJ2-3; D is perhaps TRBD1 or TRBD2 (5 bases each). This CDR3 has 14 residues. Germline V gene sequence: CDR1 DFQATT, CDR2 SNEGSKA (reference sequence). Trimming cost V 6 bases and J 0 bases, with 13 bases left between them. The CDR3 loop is CSAVVGDSTDTQYF. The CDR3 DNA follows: TGCAGTGCCGTCGTAGGGGACAGCACAGATACGCAGTATTTT.

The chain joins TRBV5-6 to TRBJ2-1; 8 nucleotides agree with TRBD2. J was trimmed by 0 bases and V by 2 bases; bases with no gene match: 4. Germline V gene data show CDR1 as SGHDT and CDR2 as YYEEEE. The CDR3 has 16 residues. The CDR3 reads CASSFGAGGSYNEQFF. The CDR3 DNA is TGTGCCAGCAGCTTTGGGGCGGGAGGCTCCTACAATGAGCAGTTCTTC.

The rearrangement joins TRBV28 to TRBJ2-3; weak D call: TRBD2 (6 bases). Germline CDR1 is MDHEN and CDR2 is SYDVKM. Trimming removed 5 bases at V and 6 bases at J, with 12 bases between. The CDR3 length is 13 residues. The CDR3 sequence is CASSPGLPDTQYF. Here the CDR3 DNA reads TGTGCCAGCAGTCCCGGACTACCTGATACGCAGTATTTT.

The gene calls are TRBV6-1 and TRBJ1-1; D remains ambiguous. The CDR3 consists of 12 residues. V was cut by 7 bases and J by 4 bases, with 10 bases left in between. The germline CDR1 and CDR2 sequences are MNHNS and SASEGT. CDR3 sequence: CASKRGVTEAFF. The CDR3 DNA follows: TGTGCCAGCAAACGTGGGGTCACTGAAGCTTTCTTT.

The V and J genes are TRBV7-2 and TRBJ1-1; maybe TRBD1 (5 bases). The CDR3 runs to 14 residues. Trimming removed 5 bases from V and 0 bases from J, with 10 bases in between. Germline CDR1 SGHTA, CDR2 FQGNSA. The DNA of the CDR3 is TGTGCCAGCAGCCAGACAGCCCTGAACACTGAAGCTTTCTTT. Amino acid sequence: CASSQTALNTEAFF.

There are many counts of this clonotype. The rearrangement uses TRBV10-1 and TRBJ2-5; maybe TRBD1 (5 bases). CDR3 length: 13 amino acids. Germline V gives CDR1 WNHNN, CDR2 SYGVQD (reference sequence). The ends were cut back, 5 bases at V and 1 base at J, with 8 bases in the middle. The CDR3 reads CASSMTVQETQYF. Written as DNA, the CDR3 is TGCGCCAGCAGTATGACAGTCCAAGAGACCCAGTACTTC.

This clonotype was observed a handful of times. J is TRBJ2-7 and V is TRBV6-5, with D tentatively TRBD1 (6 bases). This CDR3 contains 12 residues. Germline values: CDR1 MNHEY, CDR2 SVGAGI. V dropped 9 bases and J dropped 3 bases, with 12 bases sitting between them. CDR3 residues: CASRAGDYEQYF. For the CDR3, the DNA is TGTGCCAGTCGGGCAGGGGACTACGAGCAGTACTTC.

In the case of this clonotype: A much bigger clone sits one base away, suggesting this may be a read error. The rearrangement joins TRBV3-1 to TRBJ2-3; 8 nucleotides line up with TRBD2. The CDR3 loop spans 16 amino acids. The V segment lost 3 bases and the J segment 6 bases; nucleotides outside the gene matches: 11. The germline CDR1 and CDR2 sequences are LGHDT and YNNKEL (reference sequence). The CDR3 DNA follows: TGTGCCAGCAGCCAGGAGCGGGGGAACACTGTGGATACGCAGTATTTT. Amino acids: CASSQERGNTVDTQYF.

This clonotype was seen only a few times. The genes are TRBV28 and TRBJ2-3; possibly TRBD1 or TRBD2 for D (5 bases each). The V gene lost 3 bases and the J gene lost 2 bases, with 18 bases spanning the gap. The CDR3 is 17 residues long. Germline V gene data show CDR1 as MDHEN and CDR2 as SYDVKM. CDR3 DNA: TGTGCCAGCAGTTTTTCCCCTTTTATCGGGACCACAGATACGCAGTATTTT. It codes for CASSFSPFIGTTDTQYF.

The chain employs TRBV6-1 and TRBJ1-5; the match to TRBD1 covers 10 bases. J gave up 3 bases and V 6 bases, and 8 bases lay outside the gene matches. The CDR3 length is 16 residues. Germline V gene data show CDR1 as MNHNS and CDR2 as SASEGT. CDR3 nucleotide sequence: TGTGCCAGCAGGGGGGGGGACAGGGGCCACAATCAGCCCCAGCATTTT. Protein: CASRGGDRGHNQPQHF.

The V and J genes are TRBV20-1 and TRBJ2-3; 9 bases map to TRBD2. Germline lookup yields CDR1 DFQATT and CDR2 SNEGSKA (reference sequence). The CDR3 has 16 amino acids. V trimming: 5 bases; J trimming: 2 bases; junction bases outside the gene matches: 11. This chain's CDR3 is CSAPPGTSRYTDTQYF. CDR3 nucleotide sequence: TGCAGTGCTCCCCCGGGGACTAGCCGTTACACAGATACGCAGTATTTT.

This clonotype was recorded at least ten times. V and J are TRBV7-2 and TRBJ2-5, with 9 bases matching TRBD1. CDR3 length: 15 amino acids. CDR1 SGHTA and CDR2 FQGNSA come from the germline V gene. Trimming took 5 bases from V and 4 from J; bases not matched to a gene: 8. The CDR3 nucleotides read TGTGCCAGCAGCAGTACAGGGGGCTGGGTAGAGACCCAGTACTTC. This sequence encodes CASSSTGGWVETQYF.

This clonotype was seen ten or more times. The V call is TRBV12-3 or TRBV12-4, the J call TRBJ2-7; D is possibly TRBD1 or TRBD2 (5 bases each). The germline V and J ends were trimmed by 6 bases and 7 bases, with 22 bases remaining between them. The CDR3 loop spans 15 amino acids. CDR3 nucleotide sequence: TGTGCCAGCAGCCTTAGGACAACCGTTGAGCGGGAGCAGTACTTC. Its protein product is CASSLRTTVEREQYF.

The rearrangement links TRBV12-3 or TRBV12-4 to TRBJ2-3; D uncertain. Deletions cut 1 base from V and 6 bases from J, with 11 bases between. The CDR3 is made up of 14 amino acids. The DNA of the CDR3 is TGTGCCAGCAGTTTAGTAGGAACATCGGATACGCAGTATTTT. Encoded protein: CASSLVGTSDTQYF.

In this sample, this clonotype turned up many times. The CDR3 spells CSVLGQSSTTDTQYF. As DNA, the CDR3 is TGCAGTGTTCTGGGACAGTCATCCACCACAGATACGCAGTATTTT. The rearrangement uses TRBV20-1 and TRBJ2-3, with TRBD1 identical over 7 bases. Germline V CDR1 and CDR2: DFQATT, SNEGSKA (reference sequence). The CDR3 covers 15 residues. Trimming removed 7 bases from V and 2 bases from J; junction bases left unmatched: 12.

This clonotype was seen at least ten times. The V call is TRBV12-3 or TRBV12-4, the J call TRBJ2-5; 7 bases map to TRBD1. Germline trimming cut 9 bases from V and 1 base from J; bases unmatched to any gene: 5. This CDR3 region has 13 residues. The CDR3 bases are TGTGCCAGTAGACAGGGACCCCAAGAGACCCAGTACTTC. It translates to CASRQGPQETQYF.

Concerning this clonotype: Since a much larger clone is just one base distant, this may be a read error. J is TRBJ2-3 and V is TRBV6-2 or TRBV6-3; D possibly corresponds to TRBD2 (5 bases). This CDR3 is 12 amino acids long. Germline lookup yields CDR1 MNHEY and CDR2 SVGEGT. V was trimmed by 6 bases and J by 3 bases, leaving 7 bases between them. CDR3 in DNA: TGTGCCAGCAGAAGGAGGACAGATACGCAGTATTTT. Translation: CASRRRTDTQYF.

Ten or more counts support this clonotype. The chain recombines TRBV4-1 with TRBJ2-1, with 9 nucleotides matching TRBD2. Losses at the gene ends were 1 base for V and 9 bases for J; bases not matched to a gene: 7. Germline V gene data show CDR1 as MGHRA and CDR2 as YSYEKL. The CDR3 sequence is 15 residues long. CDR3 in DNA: TGCGCCAGCAGCCAAGTTAGTAGCGGGAGACTTGAGCAGTTCTTC. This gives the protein CASSQVSSGRLEQFF.

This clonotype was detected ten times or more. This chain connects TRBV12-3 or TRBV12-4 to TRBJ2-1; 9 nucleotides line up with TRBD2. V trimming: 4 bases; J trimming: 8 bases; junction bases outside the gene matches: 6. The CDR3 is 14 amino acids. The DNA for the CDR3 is TGTGCCAGCAGTTCCGGGACTAGCTGGTATGAGCAGTTCTTC. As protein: CASSSGTSWYEQFF.

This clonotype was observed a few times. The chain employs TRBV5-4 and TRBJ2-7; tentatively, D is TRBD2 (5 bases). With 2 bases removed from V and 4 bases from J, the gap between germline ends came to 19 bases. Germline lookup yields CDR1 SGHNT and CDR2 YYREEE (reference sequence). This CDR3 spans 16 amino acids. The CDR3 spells CASSFIRGIEGYEQYF. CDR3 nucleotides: TGTGCCAGCAGCTTTATCCGAGGGATCGAGGGTTACGAGCAGTACTTC.

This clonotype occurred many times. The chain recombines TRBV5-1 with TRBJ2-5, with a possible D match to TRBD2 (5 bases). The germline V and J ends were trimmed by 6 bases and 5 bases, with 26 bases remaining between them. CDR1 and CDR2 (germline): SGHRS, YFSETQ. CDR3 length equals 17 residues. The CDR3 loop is CASTGSSRGTGRETQYF. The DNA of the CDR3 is TGCGCCAGCACCGGTTCTTCCCGGGGAACTGGACGCGAGACCCAGTACTTC.

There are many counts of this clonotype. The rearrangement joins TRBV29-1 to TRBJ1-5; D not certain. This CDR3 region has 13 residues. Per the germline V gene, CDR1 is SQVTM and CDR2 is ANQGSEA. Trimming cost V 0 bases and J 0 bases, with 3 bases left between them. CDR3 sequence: CSVEENSNQPQHF. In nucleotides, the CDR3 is TGCAGCGTTGAAGAAAATAGCAATCAGCCCCAGCATTTT.

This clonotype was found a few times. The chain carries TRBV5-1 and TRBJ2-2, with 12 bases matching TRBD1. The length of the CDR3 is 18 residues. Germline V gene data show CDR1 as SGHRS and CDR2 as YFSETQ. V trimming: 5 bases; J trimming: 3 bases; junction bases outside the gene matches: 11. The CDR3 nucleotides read TGCGCCAGCAGACCGGGACAGGGGGCGTATGGTGACACCGGGGAGCTGTTTTTT. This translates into CASRPGQGAYGDTGELFF.

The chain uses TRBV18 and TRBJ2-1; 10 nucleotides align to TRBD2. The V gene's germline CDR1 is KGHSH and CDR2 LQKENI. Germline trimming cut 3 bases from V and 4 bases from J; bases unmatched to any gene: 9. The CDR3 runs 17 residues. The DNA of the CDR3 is TGTGCCAGCTCACCTGTGGTGACTAGCGGGCAATACAATGAGCAGTTCTTC. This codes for CASSPVVTSGQYNEQFF.

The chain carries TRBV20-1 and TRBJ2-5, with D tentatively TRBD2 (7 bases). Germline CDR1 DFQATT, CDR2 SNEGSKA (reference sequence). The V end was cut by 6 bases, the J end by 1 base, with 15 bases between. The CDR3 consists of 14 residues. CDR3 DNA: TGCAGTGCCCTCCAAGGGGGGGGCCAAGAGACCCAGTACTTC. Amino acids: CSALQGGGQETQYF.

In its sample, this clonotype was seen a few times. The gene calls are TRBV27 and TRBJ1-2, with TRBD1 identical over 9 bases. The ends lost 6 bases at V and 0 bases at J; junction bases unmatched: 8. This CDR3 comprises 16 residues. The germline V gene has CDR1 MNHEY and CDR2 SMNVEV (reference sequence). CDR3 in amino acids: CASRLKQGAPNYGYTF. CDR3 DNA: TGTGCCAGCAGACTAAAACAGGGGGCCCCTAACTATGGCTACACCTTC.